The 30 T cell receptor beta chains below all came from one sample that was sequenced in a study of T-cell memory formation after mild COVID-19. TCRdb analysed the 5' RACE reads with MiXCR anew, one entry per CDR3 protein. Of approximately 210,000 distinct CDR3 sequences listed, around 30% are singletons. The sequencing sample was made of PBMCs or a T cell subset sorted from them (not recorded which). Every receptor here comes from an adult woman who had mild COVID-19 (a few samples of this study predate the infection). Cell type and time point are not known.

The chain has TRBV29-1 and TRBJ2-1, with TRBD2 as a possible D gene (6 bases). Germline CDR1 reads SQVTM; CDR2 reads ANQGSEA. The CDR3 extends over 15 amino acids. With 0 bases removed from V and 3 bases from J, the gap between germline ends came to 12 bases. The CDR3 region has the DNA TGCAGCGTTGAAGAGGGTTTAGCGGTCTACAATGAGCAGTTCTTC. It specifies CSVEEGLAVYNEQFF.

Relative to its sample, this clonotype is medium-sized. The chain has TRBV7-8 and TRBJ2-7; D is unclear. This CDR3 is built from 11 residues. The V end lost 6 bases, the J end lost 3 bases, and 6 bases lay between the germline ends. CDR1 and CDR2 from the germline V gene are SGHVS and FQNEAQ. In nucleotides, the CDR3 is TGTGCCAGCAGTTCAGACTACGAGCAGTACTTC. Translated: CASSSDYEQYF.

The chain carries TRBV3-1 and TRBJ2-5; no clear D. The CDR3 extends over 15 amino acids. CDR1 is LGHDT and CDR2 is YNNKEL in the germline V gene (reference sequence). Trimming cost V 1 base and J 1 base, with 10 bases left between them. The CDR3 DNA reads as TGTGCCAGCAGCCAAGGAGTGTACACCCAAGAGACCCAGTACTTC. Protein sequence: CASSQGVYTQETQYF.

This chain links TRBV13 with TRBJ2-3, with 10 bases matching TRBD2. With V trimmed by 5 bases and J by 2 bases, 7 bases remained unmatched. The CDR3 totals 16 residues. Germline CDR1 and CDR2: PRHDT and FYEKMQ (reference sequence). DNA for the CDR3: TGTGCCAGCAGCCCAAGAGCGGGAGGGGCCACAGATACGCAGTATTTT. It yields the protein CASSPRAGGATDTQYF.

This clonotype appeared a few times. CDR3 sequence reads: CASSMAAAGNTIYF. The DNA of the CDR3 is TGTGCCAGCAGTATGGCGGCGGCTGGAAACACCATATATTTT. The chain uses TRBV5-4 and TRBJ1-3; D is uncertain. This CDR3 region has 14 residues. Germline CDR1 reads SGHNT; CDR2 reads YYREEE (reference sequence). Trimming shortened V by 5 bases and J by 2 bases, and 11 bases separated the two germline ends.

The rearrangement links TRBV12-3 or TRBV12-4 to TRBJ1-1; D remains ambiguous. The CDR3 contains 14 residues. V gave up 1 base and J gave up 4 bases, with 10 bases separating them. CDR3 DNA sequence: TGTGCCAGCAGTTTAGATGGGTATGGCACTGAAGCTTTCTTT. Translation: CASSLDGYGTEAFF.

The V call is TRBV18, the J call TRBJ1-5, with unresolved D. The CDR3 extends over 15 amino acids. The V gene's germline CDR1 is KGHSH and CDR2 LQKENI. V gave up 2 bases and J gave up 5 bases, with 13 bases separating them. This CDR3 reads CASSPVGYEDQPQHF. CDR3 bases: TGTGCCAGCTCACCAGTAGGGTATGAGGATCAGCCCCAGCATTTT.

The sample holds a few counts of this clonotype. The chain couples TRBV5-6 to TRBJ1-1, with 9 bases identical to TRBD1. Germline V gene lookup returns CDR1 SGHDT and CDR2 YYEEEE. The CDR3 runs 11 residues. V lost 2 bases to trimming and J lost 10 bases; unmatched junction nucleotides: 0. CDR3 sequence (DNA): TGTGCCAGCAGCTTACAGGGGGCAGCTTTCTTT. This codes for CASSLQGAAFF.

This clonotype was observed at least ten times. The rearrangement joins TRBV5-1 to TRBJ2-3; 8 nucleotides align to TRBD2. CDR1 is SGHRS and CDR2 is YFSETQ in the germline V gene. The V and J ends lost 5 bases and 0 bases, in that order; junction bases with no gene match: 5. The CDR3 has 15 amino acids. CDR3 amino acids: CASSMSSGSTDTQYF. The CDR3, as DNA: TGCGCCAGCAGTATGTCTAGCGGGAGCACAGATACGCAGTATTTT.

This chain joins TRBV6-5 and TRBJ1-1, with 9 bases lining up with TRBD1. The CDR3 spans 18 residues. Losses at the gene ends were 2 bases for V and 4 bases for J; bases not matched to a gene: 14. Germline lookup yields CDR1 MNHEY and CDR2 SVGAGI. The CDR3 reads CASSYQSPGQGFGTEAFF. The CDR3 coding sequence is TGTGCCAGCAGTTACCAATCCCCGGGACAGGGCTTTGGCACTGAAGCTTTCTTT.

This clonotype was observed a handful of times. This sequence joins TRBV20-1 and TRBJ2-7; 13 nucleotides line up with TRBD2. The CDR3 sequence is 15 residues long. V was pared by 5 bases and J by 8 bases, with 12 bases of the junction left unmatched. Germline loops: CDR1 DFQATT, CDR2 SNEGSKA (reference sequence). The CDR3 spells CSAAGTSGTPRKQYF. CDR3 nucleotide sequence: TGCAGTGCTGCCGGGACTAGCGGGACTCCCCGGAAGCAGTACTTC.

In its sample, this clonotype was seen a few times. The V call is TRBV12-3 or TRBV12-4, the J call TRBJ1-1, with 7 bases that match TRBD1. The V and J ends lost 8 bases and 5 bases, in that order; junction bases with no gene match: 8. This CDR3 has 13 residues. CDR3 bases: TGTGCCAGCGGCGCAGGGGGGGGTACTGAAGCTTTCTTT. Protein sequence: CASGAGGGTEAFF.

This chain joins TRBV28 and TRBJ1-4; no definite D call. V dropped 2 bases and J dropped 6 bases, with 13 bases sitting between them. Germline V gives CDR1 MDHEN, CDR2 SYDVKM. The CDR3 is 15 amino acids. The CDR3 protein is CASSLKWGGHEKLFF. CDR3 coding DNA: TGTGCCAGCAGTTTAAAGTGGGGTGGCCATGAAAAACTGTTTTTT. Combining the CDR3 with reference TRBV28 and TRBJ1-4 gives the whole variable domain DVKVTQSSRYLVKRTGEKVFLECVQDMDHENMFWYRQDPGLGLRLIYFSYDVKMKEKGDIPEGYSVSREKKERFSLILESASTNQTSMYLCASSLKWGGHEKLFFGSGTQLSVL.

The CDR3 sequence is CASSVGTGVPGELFF. CDR3 DNA: TGTGCCAGCAGTGTCGGGACAGGGGTGCCCGGGGAGCTGTTTTTT. The chain employs TRBV6-1 and TRBJ2-2, with 10 bases that match TRBD1. CDR1 and CDR2 from the germline V gene are MNHNS and SASEGT. The V segment lost 4 bases and the J segment 6 bases; nucleotides outside the gene matches: 5. The CDR3 has 15 amino acids.

This clonotype has just a few counts. The chain has TRBV29-1 and TRBJ2-7; TRBD1 is a possible D gene (6 bases). CDR3 length: 13 amino acids. Trimming removed 6 bases at V and 0 bases at J, with 12 bases between. CDR1 and CDR2 from the germline V gene are SQVTM and ANQGSEA. The CDR3 loop is CSVVGTFSYEQYF. Here the CDR3 DNA reads TGCAGCGTAGTGGGGACATTCTCCTACGAGCAGTACTTC.

This clonotype was counted between two and nine times. The chain uses TRBV9 and TRBJ2-1; D is possibly TRBD1 (5 bases). Trimming removed 3 bases from V and 5 bases from J, with 12 bases in between. This CDR3 is 14 amino acids long. The germline gives CDR1 SGDLS, CDR2 YYNGEE. As DNA, the CDR3 is TGTGCCAGCAGCGAAGGCAGGGTCCACAATGAGCAGTTCTTC. The encoded protein is CASSEGRVHNEQFF.

J is TRBJ2-1 and V is TRBV5-1, with 10 nucleotides matching TRBD1. Looked up from germline, CDR1 is SGHRS and CDR2 is YFSETQ. Trimming removed 4 bases from V and 2 bases from J; junction bases left unmatched: 6. The CDR3 consists of 16 residues. The CDR3 bases are TGCGCCAGCAGCCACCCGACAGGGGGCACCTACAATGAGCAGTTCTTC. It translates to CASSHPTGGTYNEQFF.

The chain couples TRBV7-2 to TRBJ1-5, with D uncertain. Germline lookup yields CDR1 SGHTA and CDR2 FQGNSA. The CDR3 covers 12 residues. Trimming stripped 3 bases from V and 9 bases from J, with 9 bases between. The DNA of the CDR3 is TGTGCCAGCAGCTTCGGTTTGAGGCCCCAGCATTTT. It specifies CASSFGLRPQHF.

The chain uses TRBV7-2 and TRBJ2-5; the D gene is possibly TRBD1 (5 bases). Trimming cost V 0 bases and J 4 bases, with 12 bases left between them. Germline V lookup: CDR1 SGHTA, CDR2 FQGNSA. This CDR3 is built from 15 residues. In DNA form, the CDR3 reads TGTGCCAGCAGCTTAGCCAACCCAGGGCGAGAGACCCAGTACTTC. Residues: CASSLANPGRETQYF.

This sequence joins TRBV6-2 or TRBV6-3 and TRBJ2-5, with a tentative D call TRBD2 (6 bases). In germline, CDR1 is MNHEY, CDR2 SVGEGT. V was clipped by 4 bases and J by 5 bases, with 26 bases between them. This CDR3 spans 18 amino acids. The CDR3 is CASSSPTEAGPNWETQYF. DNA of the CDR3: TGTGCCAGCAGTTCCCCGACCGAAGCGGGCCCGAATTGGGAGACCCAGTACTTC.

This sequence joins TRBV19 and TRBJ1-1; the D gene is possibly TRBD1 (6 bases). The CDR3 length is 14 residues. Trimming shortened V by 3 bases and J by 4 bases, and 12 bases separated the two germline ends. Looked up from germline, CDR1 is LNHDA and CDR2 is SQIVND (reference sequence). CDR3 sequence reads: CASSIRHRATEAFF. Here the CDR3 DNA reads TGTGCCAGTAGTATTCGGCACAGGGCCACTGAAGCTTTCTTT.

The rearrangement joins TRBV20-1 to TRBJ2-3; 8 nucleotides align to TRBD2. Looked up from germline, CDR1 is DFQATT and CDR2 is SNEGSKA (reference sequence). This CDR3 comprises 13 residues. The V and J ends lost 6 bases and 5 bases, in that order; junction bases with no gene match: 7. In DNA form, the CDR3 reads TGCAGTGCGTCGAGCGGGAGAATAGATACGCAGTATTTT. This translates into CSASSGRIDTQYF.

The chain links TRBV27 to TRBJ1-1; TRBD1 matches at 8 bases. V shed 8 bases, J shed 1 base, and the junction held 9 bases outside the gene matches. In germline, CDR1 is MNHEY, CDR2 SMNVEV (reference sequence). This CDR3 contains 15 residues. CDR3 sequence (DNA): TGTGCCAGCCCCAACAGGGGGATGAGGAACACTGAAGCTTTCTTT. Protein product: CASPNRGMRNTEAFF.

This clonotype was detected a few times. This sequence joins TRBV6-1 and TRBJ1-1, with TRBD1 matching over 7 bases. With 7 bases clipped from V and 0 bases from J, the junction kept 5 bases outside the gene matches. This CDR3 is 14 amino acids long. CDR1 and CDR2 (germline): MNHNS, SASEGT. CDR3 coding DNA: TGTGCCAGCACCTTGACAGGGATGAACACTGAAGCTTTCTTT. It specifies CASTLTGMNTEAFF.

The rearrangement joins TRBV18 to TRBJ1-1, with D uncertain. Trimming removed 3 bases at V and 1 base at J, with 9 bases between. The CDR3 loop spans 14 amino acids. The germline gives CDR1 KGHSH, CDR2 LQKENI. Here the CDR3 DNA reads TGTGCCAGCTCACCGATAGGAGGGAACACTGAAGCTTTCTTT. Translated, it gives CASSPIGGNTEAFF.

The rearrangement links TRBV7-9 to TRBJ1-1; D unclear. The CDR3 is made up of 16 amino acids. Per the germline V gene, CDR1 is SEHNR and CDR2 is FQNEAQ (reference sequence). Trimming took off 4 bases at V and 1 base at J, with 16 bases between the two ends. CDR3 coding DNA: TGTGCCAGCAGCTCCATCAGGAGAACGAAGAACACTGAAGCTTTCTTT. Translated: CASSSIRRTKNTEAFF.

The chain has TRBV20-1 and TRBJ2-3; no clear D gene. V was clipped by 3 bases and J by 6 bases, with 19 bases between them. Germline lookup yields CDR1 DFQATT and CDR2 SNEGSKA (reference sequence). CDR3 size: 15 residues. CDR3 nucleotides: TGCAGTGCTAGTGTTCGTCCTTCTGAGCCGGATACGCAGTATTTT. Translation gives CSASVRPSEPDTQYF.

The chain has TRBV6-6 and TRBJ1-1; D is ambiguous. The V gene lost 4 bases and the J gene lost 5 bases, with 14 bases spanning the gap. The CDR3 consists of 14 residues. Per germline, CDR1 MNHNY and CDR2 SVGAGI (reference sequence). The CDR3 DNA sequence: TGTGCCAGCAGTTGGGAGGGCCTCGAGACTGAAGCTTTCTTT. Protein product: CASSWEGLETEAFF.

This clonotype has more than one count but fewer than ten. This rearrangement joins TRBV6-5 to TRBJ2-2; tentative D call: TRBD2 (7 bases). The CDR3 runs 16 residues. Germline values: CDR1 MNHEY, CDR2 SVGAGI. Trimming removed 6 bases at V and 2 bases at J, with 16 bases between. In nucleotides, the CDR3 is TGTGCCAGCAGCTACAGCGGGACACTCAACACCGGGGAGCTGTTTTTT. Its translation: CASSYSGTLNTGELFF.

The chain combines TRBV15 with TRBJ2-3, with a weak D call TRBD1 (6 bases). The CDR3 spans 13 residues. Germline V gene sequence: CDR1 LNHNV, CDR2 YYDKDF (reference sequence). Trimming removed 9 bases at V and 0 bases at J, with 10 bases between. The chain's CDR3 is CATEGDSTDTQYF. The DNA of the CDR3 is TGTGCCACAGAGGGGGACAGCACAGATACGCAGTATTTT.